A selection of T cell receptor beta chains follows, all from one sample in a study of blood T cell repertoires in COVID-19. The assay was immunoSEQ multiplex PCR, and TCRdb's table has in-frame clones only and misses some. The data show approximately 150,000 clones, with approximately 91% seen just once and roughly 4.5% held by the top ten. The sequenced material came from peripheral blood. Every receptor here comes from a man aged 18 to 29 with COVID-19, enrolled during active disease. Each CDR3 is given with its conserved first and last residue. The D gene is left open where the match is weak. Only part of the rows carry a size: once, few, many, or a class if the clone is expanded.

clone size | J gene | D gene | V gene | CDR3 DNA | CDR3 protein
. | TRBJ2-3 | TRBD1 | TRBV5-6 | TGTGCCAGCAGCTTGGGCCGGGACAGGCAGTATTTT | CASSLGRDRQYF
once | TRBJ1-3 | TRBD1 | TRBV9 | TGTGCCAGCAGCATCCAGGGGGCTCTTCGTGGGAACACCATATATTTT | CASSIQGALRGNTIYF
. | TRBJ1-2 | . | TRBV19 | TGTGCCAGTAGTATTGAGGGCTGGACCTATGGCTACACCTTC | CASSIEGWTYGYTF
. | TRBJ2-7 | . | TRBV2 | TGTGCCAGCAGTGGGGACACCAGCTCCTACGAGCAGTACTTC | CASSGDTSSYEQYF
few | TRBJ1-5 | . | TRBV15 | TGTGCCACCAGCAGAGAATTAACAGGGAGGGGAACATATAGCAATCAGCCCCAGCATTTT | CATSRELTGRGTYSNQPQHF
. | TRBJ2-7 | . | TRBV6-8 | TGTGCCAGCAGTTACTGGCGGGACCGATCCTACGAGCAGTACTTC | CASSYWRDRSYEQYF
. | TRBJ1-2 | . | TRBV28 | TGTGCCAGCAGTACAACAGGGATATATTATGGCTACACCTTC | CASSTTGIYYGYTF
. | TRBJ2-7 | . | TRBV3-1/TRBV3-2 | TGTGCCAGCAGCCAAGATATGGCAGTCGAGCAGTACTTC | CASSQDMAVEQYF
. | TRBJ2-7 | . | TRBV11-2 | TGTGCCAGCAGCTTAGATATCCCCTCCTACGAGCAGTACTTC | CASSLDIPSYEQYF
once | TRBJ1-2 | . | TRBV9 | TGTGCCAGCAGTGGGGCCGGCTACACCTTC | CASSGAGYTF
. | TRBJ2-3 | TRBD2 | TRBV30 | TGTGCCTGGAAGAGACTAGCGGGAGTCGCGGCCTTCACAGATACGCAGTATTTT | CAWKRLAGVAAFTDTQYF
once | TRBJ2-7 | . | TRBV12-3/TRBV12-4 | TGTGCCAGCAGCCCTAACTCCTACGAGCAGTACTTC | CASSPNSYEQYF
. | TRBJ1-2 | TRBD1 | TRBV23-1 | TGCGCCAGCAGTCACCCCGGGACAGTAAACTATGGCTACACCTTC | CASSHPGTVNYGYTF
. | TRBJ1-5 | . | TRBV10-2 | TGCGCCAGCAGCCCCTCGCAGTCCAATCAGCCCCAGCATTTT | CASSPSQSNQPQHF